This section outlines one T cell receptor (beta chain) sequence together with its context. This sample is drawn from a study of blood T cell repertoires in COVID-19. Categorization into cohorts depended on clinical history that participants reported. Measured with immunoSEQ multiplex PCR; TCRdb has only the in-frame clones, and not every one. In the table there are 200,000 to 250,000 clones, around nine tenths of which are singletons. V was pared by 2 bases and J by 7 bases, with 13 bases between. Germline-derived CDR1 and CDR2 are SGHNT and YYREEE (reference sequence). The CDR3 extends over 13 amino acids.

The specimen sequenced was PBMCs or T cells enriched from blood (not recorded which). The origin of this receptor is a woman aged 45-59 years with acute COVID-19. V and J are TRBV5-4 and TRBJ2-7; a possible D gene is TRBD1 (5 bases). CDR3 protein: CASSLTIRTEQYF. The CDR3 DNA is TGTGCCAGCAGCTTAACCATTCGGACAGAGCAGTACTTC.